This section outlines one T cell receptor beta chain sequence together with its context. The sample is drawn from a study of blood T cells in healthy people across ages. The CDR3 totals 15 residues. CDR1 and CDR2 from the germline V gene are LNHDA and SQIVND (reference sequence). V was pared by 7 bases and J by 2 bases, with 8 bases of the junction left unmatched. A sample-barcoded 5' primer and a J-beta primer mix were used in a second PCR of roughly 6 to 12 cycles. TCRdb passed the 5' RACE reads through MiXCR, listing each CDR3 protein once. The repertoire includes 540,000 or so distinct CDR3 sequences, roughly a quarter of them detected once, and less than 20% sits in the top ten.

The sample consisted of blood. The rearrangement joins TRBV19 to TRBJ1-5, with TRBD1 matching over 7 bases. The TCR was taken from a woman in her seventies in good health. Here the CDR3 DNA reads TGTGCCAGTACTGACAGGGTCGGGGGCAATCAGCCCCAGCATTTT. This sequence encodes CASTDRVGGNQPQHF.